The 31 T cell receptor beta chains below all came from one sample that was sequenced in a study of OX40 agonist ivuxolimab in advanced cancers. Produced via immunoSEQ multiplex PCR; TCRdb's table is partial and in-frame only. The table has fewer than 70,000 clones, approximately 79% seen once. The specimen was CD4+ or CD8+ T cells sorted from blood, collected in a trial of the OX40 agonist ivuxolimab. All receptors derive from an adult with an advanced solid tumor such as melanoma, head and neck, liver or kidney cancer.

This rearrangement joins TRBV28 to TRBJ2-7, with 9 bases fitting TRBD1. The length of the CDR3 is 15 residues. Germline lookup yields CDR1 MDHEN and CDR2 SYDVKM. V lost 7 bases and J lost 5; bases outside the gene matches: 12. CDR3 sequence: CASTPPNTGGDEQYF. The CDR3, as DNA: TGTGCCAGCACCCCGCCGAATACAGGGGGCGACGAGCAGTACTTC. Full variable domain (outside the CDR3, taken from reference TRBV28 and TRBJ2-7): DVKVTQSSRYLVKRTGEKVFLECVQDMDHENMFWYRQDPGLGLRLIYFSYDVKMKEKGDIPEGYSVSREKKERFSLILESASTNQTSMYLCASTPPNTGGDEQYFGPGTRLTVT.

The chain uses TRBV28 and TRBJ2-7; the D gene is possibly TRBD1 (6 bases). CDR1 and CDR2 (germline): MDHEN, SYDVKM. CDR3 length: 14 amino acids. The V end was cut by 3 bases, the J end by 5 bases, with 14 bases between. This CDR3 is CASSFPGVRDEQYF. The CDR3, as DNA: TGTGCCAGCAGTTTTCCAGGGGTTCGCGACGAGCAGTACTTC.

The V call is TRBV5-6, the J call TRBJ1-6, with 7 bases aligning to TRBD1. The CDR3 is 17 amino acids. With 4 bases clipped from V and 3 bases from J, the junction kept 10 bases outside the gene matches. Germline CDR1 SGHDT, CDR2 YYEEEE. The CDR3 loop is CASSEGTAANYNSPLHF. CDR3 in DNA: TGTGCCAGCAGCGAGGGGACAGCCGCAAACTATAATTCACCCCTCCACTTT.

CDR3 nucleotide sequence: TGTGCCAGCAGCAATCGATTTCCTCCCAACTATGGCTACACCTTC. Translated: CASSNRFPPNYGYTF. The chain combines TRBV21-1 with TRBJ1-2. TRBV21-1 is marked as a pseudogene. This CDR3 spans 15 amino acids.

This sequence joins TRBV11-3 and TRBJ2-1, with D perhaps assigned TRBD1 or TRBD2 (5 bases each). Deletions cut 3 bases from V and 3 bases from J, with 12 bases between. The CDR3 consists of 15 residues. Germline V gene lookup returns CDR1 SGHNT and CDR2 YENEEA. In DNA form, the CDR3 reads TGTGCCAGCAGCTTCTCCGGGACGGGCTACAATGAGCAGTTCTTC. Its translation is CASSFSGTGYNEQFF.

CDR3 protein: CASSNGPLRCYTF. The DNA of the CDR3 is TGTGCCAGCAGCAACGGACCCCTGAGATGCTACACCTTC. The chain employs TRBV21-1 and TRBJ1-2. TRBV21-1 is a listed pseudogene. CDR3 length: 13 residues.

The V and J genes are TRBV2 and TRBJ2-1; D remains unclear. Trimming took 4 bases from V and 6 from J, leaving 7 bases between them. Germline CDR1 reads SNHLY; CDR2 reads FYNNEI. CDR3 length: 12 amino acids. CDR3 DNA: TGTGCCAGCAGTGTAGAGGTCAATGAGCAGTTCTTC. Amino acids: CASSVEVNEQFF.

This chain joins TRBV6-1 and TRBJ1-2; D gene uncertain. This CDR3 region has 12 residues. The germline gives CDR1 MNHNS, CDR2 SASEGT. Trimming pared 1 base from V and 8 bases from J, leaving 8 bases between. The CDR3 protein is CASSEGGRGYTF. The CDR3 region has the DNA TGTGCCAGCAGTGAAGGGGGTCGGGGCTACACCTTC.

This rearrangement joins TRBV6-6 to TRBJ1-1, with 9 bases lining up with TRBD1. Germline V CDR1 and CDR2: MNHNY, SVGAGI (reference sequence). This CDR3 is built from 13 residues. Trimming cost V 6 bases and J 4 bases; bases outside gene matches: 3. CDR3 residues: CASSLQGATEAFF. In DNA, the CDR3 is TGTGCCAGCAGCCTACAGGGGGCCACTGAAGCTTTCTTT.

The chain is built from TRBV27 and TRBJ2-7; the D gene could be TRBD1 or TRBD2 (5 bases each). The germline V gene encodes CDR1 MNHEY and CDR2 SMNVEV (reference sequence). V lost 4 bases, J lost 3 bases, and 10 bases lay in between. The CDR3 has 13 residues. The CDR3 protein is CASSSGDRYEQYF. The CDR3 nucleotides read TGTGCCAGCAGTTCCGGGGACCGCTACGAGCAGTACTTC.

The chain combines TRBV5-6 with TRBJ2-2; D unresolved. Trimming removed 0 bases from V and 1 base from J, with 7 bases in between. The CDR3 spans 15 residues. CDR1 and CDR2 from the germline V gene are SGHDT and YYEEEE. For the CDR3, the DNA is TGTGCCAGCAGCTTGGGGCTGCGGAACACCGGGGAGCTGTTTTTT. Residues: CASSLGLRNTGELFF.

V usage is TRBV21-1 and J usage is TRBJ2-6; the table's D call, TRBD1, was not checked against the DNA. TRBV21-1 is a pseudogene. The CDR3 spans 19 residues. The CDR3 sequence is CASSLANRGLLSGANVLTF. DNA of the CDR3: TGTGCCAGCAGTCTAGCGAACAGGGGGCTTCTCTCTGGGGCCAACGTCCTGACTTTC.

The chain has TRBV25-1 and TRBJ2-6, with a tentative D call TRBD1 (6 bases). CDR1 MGHDK and CDR2 SYGVNS come from the germline V gene. V was shortened by 5 bases and J by 2 bases, with 13 bases between the two germline ends. This CDR3 spans 16 amino acids. Here the CDR3 DNA reads TGTGCCAGCAGTTTCAGGGGTGGCGCTGGGGCCAACGTCCTGACTTTC. It codes for CASSFRGGAGANVLTF.

The rearrangement links TRBV4-1 to TRBJ1-5; D might be TRBD1 (5 bases). This CDR3 has 17 amino acids. In germline, CDR1 is MGHRA, CDR2 YSYEKL. Trimming left V 1 base short and J 0 bases short, with 13 bases between. This CDR3 is CASSQVRAGNSNQPQHF. The CDR3 coding sequence is TGCGCCAGCAGCCAAGTTAGGGCAGGGAATAGCAATCAGCCCCAGCATTTT.

This rearrangement joins TRBV28 to TRBJ2-7; D is perhaps TRBD1 (5 bases). CDR3 length equals 14 residues. Deletions cut 7 bases from V and 2 bases from J, with 15 bases between. Germline V gene data show CDR1 as MDHEN and CDR2 as SYDVKM. Here the CDR3 DNA reads TGTGCCAGCACCTCGCCCAGGGTGCCCTACGAGCAGTACTTC. Its protein is CASTSPRVPYEQYF. Filled out from reference TRBV28 and TRBJ2-7, the complete variable domain reads DVKVTQSSRYLVKRTGEKVFLECVQDMDHENMFWYRQDPGLGLRLIYFSYDVKMKEKGDIPEGYSVSREKKERFSLILESASTNQTSMYLCASTSPRVPYEQYFGPGTRLTVT.

The CDR3 DNA sequence: TGTGCCAGCAGCTTAGTGGGCAGTTTGGACACTGAAGCTTTCTTT. Translating gives CASSLVGSLDTEAFF. This chain connects TRBV11-2 to TRBJ1-1; D is undetermined. Trimming took off 1 base at V and 3 bases at J, with 12 bases between the two ends. This CDR3 contains 15 residues. Germline V gene sequence: CDR1 SGHAT, CDR2 FQNNGV.

The chain is built from TRBV6-1 and TRBJ2-7, with 12 bases matching TRBD2. The germline gives CDR1 MNHNS, CDR2 SASEGT. This CDR3 spans 18 amino acids. V was pared by 4 bases and J by 0 bases, with 10 bases of the junction left unmatched. The chain's CDR3 is CASSVETSGGRSSYEQYF. In nucleotides, the CDR3 is TGTGCCAGCAGTGTGGAGACTAGCGGGGGAAGGAGCTCCTACGAGCAGTACTTC.

The V gene is TRBV6-5, the J gene TRBJ2-7; 11 bases agree with TRBD1. V lost 6 bases to trimming and J lost 1 base; unmatched junction nucleotides: 5. The CDR3 consists of 15 residues. In germline, CDR1 is MNHEY, CDR2 SVGAGI. The CDR3 region has the DNA TGTGCCAGCAGACCTGGACAGGGGGCGTCCTACGAGCAGTACTTC. It codes for CASRPGQGASYEQYF.

The chain couples TRBV7-2 to TRBJ2-7; 8 bases fit TRBD2. The length of the CDR3 is 15 residues. V trimming: 2 bases; J trimming: 3 bases; junction bases outside the gene matches: 6. Germline V gene data show CDR1 as SGHTA and CDR2 as FQGNSA. The chain's CDR3 is CASSLSAGDYYEQYF. CDR3 coding DNA: TGTGCCAGCAGCTTATCAGCGGGGGATTACTACGAGCAGTACTTC.

The J gene is TRBJ2-1, the V gene TRBV5-4, with TRBD2 identical over 11 bases. V dropped 4 bases and J dropped 6; count of bases not matched to a gene: 12. This CDR3 has 17 residues. Germline V gene lookup returns CDR1 SGHNT and CDR2 YYREEE (reference sequence). CDR3 protein: CASSPGTSGPSPNEQFF. The CDR3 DNA sequence: TGTGCCAGCAGCCCTGGGACTAGCGGCCCAAGTCCCAATGAGCAGTTCTTC.

V and J are TRBV4-2 and TRBJ2-3, with D tentatively TRBD2 (5 bases). Germline V gives CDR1 LGHNA, CDR2 YNFKEQ. This CDR3 region has 16 residues. Deletions cut 4 bases from V and 6 bases from J, with 20 bases between. CDR3 nucleotide sequence: TGTGCCAGCAGCCCTCGTGTAATGAGCGGTGGGGATACGCAGTATTTT. Translated: CASSPRVMSGGDTQYF.

The gene calls are TRBV19 and TRBJ1-5; a possible D gene is TRBD1 (6 bases). This CDR3 comprises 14 residues. Germline V lookup: CDR1 LNHDA, CDR2 SQIVND (reference sequence). With 6 bases removed from V and 2 bases from J, the gap between germline ends came to 11 bases. DNA of the CDR3: TGTGCCAGTAGAGTCAGGGGAGGCAATCAGCCCCAGCATTTT. Residues: CASRVRGGNQPQHF.

This chain links TRBV13 with TRBJ1-3; D not resolved. The V gene lost 5 bases and the J gene lost 1 base, with 15 bases spanning the gap. The V gene's germline CDR1 is PRHDT and CDR2 FYEKMQ (reference sequence). This CDR3 spans 16 amino acids. The CDR3 sequence is CASSKRIQSSGNTIYF. The CDR3 nucleotides read TGTGCCAGCAGCAAACGGATACAGTCTTCTGGAAACACCATATATTTT.

The chain joins TRBV6-1 to TRBJ2-2; no definite D call. This CDR3 region has 13 residues. The germline V gene has CDR1 MNHNS and CDR2 SASEGT. Trimming took 0 bases from V and 6 from J, leaving 5 bases between them. The CDR3 loop reads CASSEAGPGELFF. CDR3 DNA sequence: TGTGCCAGCAGTGAAGCAGGCCCCGGGGAGCTGTTTTTT.

V gene TRBV5-6 combines with J gene TRBJ2-2; 9 bases fit TRBD1. V lost 5 bases and J lost 4; bases outside the gene matches: 12. The CDR3 spans 17 residues. Germline-derived CDR1 and CDR2 are SGHDT and YYEEEE. The CDR3 is CASSWNSGTGSTGELFF. The DNA for the CDR3 is TGTGCCAGCAGTTGGAATTCCGGGACAGGGTCCACCGGGGAGCTGTTTTTT.

The chain employs TRBV30 and TRBJ1-2; 7 positions match TRBD1. J lost 6 bases, V lost 5 bases, and 9 bases had no gene match. Germline V gives CDR1 GTSNPN, CDR2 SVGIG (reference sequence). The length of the CDR3 is 13 residues. Written as DNA, the CDR3 is TGTGCCTGGGACACGACAGGGCGCCATGGCTACACCTTC. Translating it yields CAWDTTGRHGYTF.

The chain combines TRBV7-9 with TRBJ1-3, with TRBD1 matching over 8 bases. The CDR3 loop spans 16 amino acids. V was pared by 4 bases and J by 5 bases, with 10 bases of the junction left unmatched. Germline values: CDR1 SEHNR, CDR2 FQNEAQ (reference sequence). CDR3 DNA sequence: TGTGCCAGCAGCTCGACCAAACAGGGGGGAAGAAACACCATATATTTT. Translation: CASSSTKQGGRNTIYF. Full variable domain (missing parts from reference TRBV7-9 and TRBJ1-3): DTGVSQNPRHKITKRGQNVTFRCDPISEHNRLYWYRQTLGQGPEFLTYFQNEAQLEKSRLLSDRFSAERPKGSFSTLEIQRTEQGDSAMYLCASSSTKQGGRNTIYFGEGSWLTVV.

The gene calls are TRBV28 and TRBJ1-2, with a tentative D call TRBD1 (5 bases). CDR1 is MDHEN, CDR2 SYDVKM, per germline. The CDR3 loop spans 13 amino acids. Trimming cost V 6 bases and J 8 bases, with 16 bases left between them. The CDR3 DNA follows: TGTGCCAGCAGAGGTTACGGGACTCCGGGCTACACCTTC. This sequence encodes CASRGYGTPGYTF.

V is TRBV5-1 and J is TRBJ1-1; the D is unclear. Germline assignment: CDR1 SGHRS and CDR2 YFSETQ. The V end lost 0 bases, the J end lost 3 bases, and 15 bases lay between the germline ends. The CDR3 runs 16 residues. The CDR3 region is CASSLGFRAVHTEAFF. The CDR3 DNA follows: TGCGCCAGCAGCTTGGGGTTTAGGGCAGTACACACTGAAGCTTTCTTT.

The chain carries TRBV6-1 and TRBJ1-3; D unresolved. Trimming removed 2 bases from V and 0 bases from J, with 11 bases in between. The CDR3 contains 16 residues. Germline CDR1 MNHNS, CDR2 SASEGT. The DNA of the CDR3 is TGTGCCAGCAGTGAAAGGCGGTCTTTCTCTGGAAACACCATATATTTT. Encoded protein: CASSERRSFSGNTIYF.

The V and J genes are TRBV2 and TRBJ1-5, with D hard to call. The V end lost 4 bases, the J end lost 6 bases, and 10 bases lay between the germline ends. The length of the CDR3 is 13 residues. Germline loops: CDR1 SNHLY, CDR2 FYNNEI. The DNA of the CDR3 is TGTGCCAGCAGTGTGAGTCTAATTCAGCCCCAGCATTTT. Amino acid sequence: CASSVSLIQPQHF.